This TCR beta chain was captured in a study of blood T cells in healthy people across ages. In the study overall: Every two T cells gave about one barcoded beta molecule via template switching.

Sample-barcoded 5' priming and a J-beta primer mix drove a second PCR of roughly 6 to 12 cycles. The template-switch adaptor, which had 12 random nucleotides, put a tag on each cDNA molecule. MiXCR, applied by TCRdb to the 5' RACE reads, yields one record per CDR3 protein. This table has some 1.8 million distinct CDR3 sequences, roughly two fifths appearing once. This clonotype appeared a few times. The antigen remains undetermined. The study's findings and limits: In these data, TCR beta diversity tracked strongly with naive T cell percentage. Since the PBMCs were unsorted, naive and antigen-experienced cells could not be conclusively compared.

Material: blood. The TCR was taken from a human donor in good health.

The CDR3 DNA sequence: TGCGCCAGCAGTACTAGCGGGGGGGACAATGAGCAGTTCTTC. This translates into CASSTSGGDNEQFF. This chain uses TRBV5-1 with TRBJ2-1; 13 bases align to TRBD2. The CDR3 covers 14 residues. V lost 5 bases, J lost 5 bases, and 1 base stayed unmatched. CDR1 and CDR2 from the germline V gene are SGHRS and YFSETQ.